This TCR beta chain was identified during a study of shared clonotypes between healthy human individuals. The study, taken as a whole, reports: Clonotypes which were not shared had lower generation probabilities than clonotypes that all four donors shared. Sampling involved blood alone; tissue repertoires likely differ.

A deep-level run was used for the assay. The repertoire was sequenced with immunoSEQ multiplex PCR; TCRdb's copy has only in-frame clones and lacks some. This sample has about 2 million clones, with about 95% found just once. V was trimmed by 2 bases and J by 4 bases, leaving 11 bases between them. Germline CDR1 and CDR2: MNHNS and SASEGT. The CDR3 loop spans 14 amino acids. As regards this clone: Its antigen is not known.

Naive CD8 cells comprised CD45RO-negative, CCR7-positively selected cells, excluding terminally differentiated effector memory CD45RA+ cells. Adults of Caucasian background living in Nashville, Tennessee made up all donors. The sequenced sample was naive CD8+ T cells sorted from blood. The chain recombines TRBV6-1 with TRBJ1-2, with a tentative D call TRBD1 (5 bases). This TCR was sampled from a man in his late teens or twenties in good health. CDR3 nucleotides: TGTGCCAGCAGTGAATGGGGGGGAATCTATGGCTACACCTTC. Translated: CASSEWGGIYGYTF.